The clone carrying this TCR beta chain appeared a few times. Its antigen is not known. The sample is drawn from a study of T cell repertoires in cytomegalovirus infection. The wider study: Through public TCR beta signatures, both CMV infection and matching HLA type were indicated. Study findings and constraints: The cumulative frequency of public TCR beta families distinguished individuals who carried CMV together with the relevant HLA. The ex vivo response was dominated by HLA-C-restricted CMV-specific TCR beta clonotypes.

Each CDR3 protein is one row after TCRdb ran MiXCR on the reads. This table has about 530,000 distinct CDR3 sequences, more than 25% appearing once. The CDR3 totals 10 residues. V was shortened by 10 bases and J by 4 bases, with 5 bases between the two germline ends. Germline V lookup: CDR1 MNHEY, CDR2 SVGEGT. The TCR comes from a human donor in good health (CMV status not recorded). Some clones in this sample may be carry-over from other donors' samples. V and J are TRBV6-2 or TRBV6-3 and TRBJ2-1; D uncertain. Sequencing used PBMCs. The CDR3, as DNA: TGTGCCACCCGGTACAATGAGCAGTTCTTC. This translates into CATRYNEQFF.